What follows describes a single T cell receptor (beta chain). Its antigen is as yet unknown. Sequencing used immunoSEQ multiplex PCR; TCRdb keeps in-frame clones, though not all of them. The sample carries more than 900,000 clones, approximately 80% recorded once. The donors were all Caucasian adults (living in Nashville, Tennessee). The germline CDR1 and CDR2 sequences are MNHNY and SVGAGI (reference sequence). Trimming pared 4 bases from V and 5 bases from J, leaving 14 bases between. The CDR3 sequence is 14 residues long. The record originates from a study of shared clonotypes between healthy human individuals. Notes on the study in general: It was only blood that was sampled, and tissue repertoires likely differ. Rarefaction revealed incomplete sorted-subset sequencing despite large depth.

The clonotype originates from a man between 18 and 29 years old in good health. Some clones in this sample may be carry-over from other donors' samples. The genes are TRBV6-6 and TRBJ2-5, with D possibly matching TRBD1 (8 bases). The sample was memory CD4+ T cells from PBMCs. Documented subset: CD45RA-negative fraction. CDR3 nucleotide sequence: TGTGCCAGCAGTTCACAGGGGGGAGGGGAGACCCAGTACTTC. This translates into CASSSQGGGETQYF.